Following are 5 T cell receptor beta chains from one sample sequenced in a study of CD8 T cells in ankylosing spondylitis. Each CDR3 protein gets one entry after TCRdb re-called the 5' RACE reads with MiXCR. The data contain approximately 200,000 distinct CDR3 sequences, about an eighth of them singletons. Sequencing was carried out using blood, either unsorted or a sorted T cell fraction (not recorded which). The receptors originated from a female donor with ankylosing spondylitis or in good health (not recorded which).

This clonotype was recorded a few times. The chain has TRBV18 and TRBJ2-5, with D uncertain. The CDR3 extends over 14 amino acids. Trimming pared 2 bases from V and 0 bases from J, leaving 7 bases between. The germline gives CDR1 KGHSH, CDR2 LQKENI. The CDR3 is CASSPLTDQETQYF. The CDR3 DNA sequence: TGTGCCAGCTCACCATTGACGGACCAAGAGACCCAGTACTTC.

This clonotype was counted at least ten times. The V and J genes are TRBV5-1 and TRBJ1-6; the match to TRBD1 covers 8 bases. Germline V gene sequence: CDR1 SGHRS, CDR2 YFSETQ. CDR3 length: 15 residues. With 6 bases clipped from V and 6 bases from J, the junction kept 8 bases outside the gene matches. The CDR3 coding sequence is TGCGCCAGCAACGGGGGGACAGGCGGTAATTCACCCCTCCACTTT. Amino acids: CASNGGTGGNSPLHF. Complete variable domain (other parts from reference TRBV5-1 and TRBJ1-6): KAGVTQTPRYLIKTRGQQVTLSCSPISGHRSVSWYQQTPGQGLQFLFEYFSETQRNKGNFPGRFSGRQFSNSRSEMNVSTLELGDSALYLCASNGGTGGNSPLHFGNGTRLTVT.

This chain links TRBV12-3 or TRBV12-4 with TRBJ2-7; 8 nucleotides match TRBD1. CDR3 length equals 16 residues. Trimming took 1 base from V and 4 from J; bases not matched to a gene: 9. The CDR3 spells CASSLDTGQGRYEQYF. For the CDR3, the DNA is TGTGCCAGCAGTTTAGACACAGGACAGGGTCGGTACGAGCAGTACTTC.

The V gene is TRBV5-1, the J gene TRBJ2-7; D is unclear. The germline gives CDR1 SGHRS, CDR2 YFSETQ. V was shortened by 0 bases and J by 4 bases, with 8 bases between the two germline ends. The CDR3 sequence is 13 residues long. The CDR3 coding sequence is TGCGCCAGCAGCTTGGCCGAGAGGTACGAGCAGTACTTC. Protein: CASSLAERYEQYF.

This clonotype occurred many times. The V and J genes are TRBV5-1 and TRBJ2-1; TRBD1 agrees at 9 bases. Germline CDR1 is SGHRS and CDR2 is YFSETQ. This CDR3 contains 16 residues. Germline trimming cut 0 bases from V and 5 bases from J; bases unmatched to any gene: 6. The CDR3 sequence is CASSLELGTGHNEQFF. The CDR3 nucleotides read TGCGCCAGCAGCTTGGAATTGGGGACAGGGCACAATGAGCAGTTCTTC. Using reference TRBV5-1 and TRBJ2-1 for the parts outside the CDR3, the full variable domain is KAGVTQTPRYLIKTRGQQVTLSCSPISGHRSVSWYQQTPGQGLQFLFEYFSETQRNKGNFPGRFSGRQFSNSRSEMNVSTLELGDSALYLCASSLELGTGHNEQFFGPGTRLTVL.